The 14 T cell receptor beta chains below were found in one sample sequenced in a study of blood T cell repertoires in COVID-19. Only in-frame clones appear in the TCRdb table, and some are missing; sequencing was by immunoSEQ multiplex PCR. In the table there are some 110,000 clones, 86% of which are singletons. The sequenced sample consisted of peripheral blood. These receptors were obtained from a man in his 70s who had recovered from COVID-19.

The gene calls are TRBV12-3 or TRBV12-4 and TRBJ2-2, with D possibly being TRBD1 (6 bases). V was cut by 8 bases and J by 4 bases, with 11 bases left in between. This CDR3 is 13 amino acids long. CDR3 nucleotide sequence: TGTGCCAGCCATCCAGGGGTCACCGGGGAGCTGTTTTTT. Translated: CASHPGVTGELFF.

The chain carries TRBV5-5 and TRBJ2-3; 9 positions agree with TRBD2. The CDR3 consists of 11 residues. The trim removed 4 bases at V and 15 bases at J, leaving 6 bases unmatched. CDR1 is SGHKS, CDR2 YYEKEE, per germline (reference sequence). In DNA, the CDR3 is TGTGCCAGCAGCGTGGCCGGGACTAGCTATTTT. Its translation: CASSVAGTSYF.

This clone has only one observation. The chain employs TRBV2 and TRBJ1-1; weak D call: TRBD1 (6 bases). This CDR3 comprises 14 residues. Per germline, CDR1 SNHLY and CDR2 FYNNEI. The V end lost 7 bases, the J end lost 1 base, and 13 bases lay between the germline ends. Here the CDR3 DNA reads TGTGCCAGCAAGGGGGGGCGGAGGAACACTGAAGCTTTCTTT. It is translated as CASKGGRRNTEAFF. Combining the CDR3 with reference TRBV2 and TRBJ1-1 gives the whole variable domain EPEVTQTPSHQVTQMGQEVILRCVPISNHLYFYWYRQILGQKVEFLVSFYNNEISEKSEIFDDQFSVERPDGSNFTLKIRSTKLEDSAMYFCASKGGRRNTEAFFGQGTRLTVV.

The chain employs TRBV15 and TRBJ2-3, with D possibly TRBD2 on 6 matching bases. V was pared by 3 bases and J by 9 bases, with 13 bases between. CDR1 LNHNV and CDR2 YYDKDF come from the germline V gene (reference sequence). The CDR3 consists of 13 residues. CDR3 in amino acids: CATSSRLGITQYF. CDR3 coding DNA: TGTGCCACCAGCAGTCGACTAGGTATCACGCAGTATTTT.

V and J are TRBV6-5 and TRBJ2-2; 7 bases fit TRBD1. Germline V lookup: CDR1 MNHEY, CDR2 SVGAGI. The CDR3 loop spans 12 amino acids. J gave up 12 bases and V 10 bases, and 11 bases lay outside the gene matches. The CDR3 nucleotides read TGTGCCACCGGGGACAGATCCTGGAAGCTGTTTTTT. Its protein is CATGDRSWKLFF.

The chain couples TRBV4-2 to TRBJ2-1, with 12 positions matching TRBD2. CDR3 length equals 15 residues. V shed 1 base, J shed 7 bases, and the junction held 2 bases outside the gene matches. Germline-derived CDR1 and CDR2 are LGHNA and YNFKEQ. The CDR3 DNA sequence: TGTGCCAGCAGCCAAGGACTAGCGGGGGCAAATGAGCAGTTCTTC. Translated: CASSQGLAGANEQFF.

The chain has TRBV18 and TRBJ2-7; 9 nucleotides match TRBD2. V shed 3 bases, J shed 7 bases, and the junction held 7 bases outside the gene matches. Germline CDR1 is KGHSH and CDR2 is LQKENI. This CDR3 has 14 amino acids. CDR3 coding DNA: TGTGCCAGCTCACCTGGCGGGGGGGATGATGAGCAGTACTTC. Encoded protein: CASSPGGGDDEQYF.

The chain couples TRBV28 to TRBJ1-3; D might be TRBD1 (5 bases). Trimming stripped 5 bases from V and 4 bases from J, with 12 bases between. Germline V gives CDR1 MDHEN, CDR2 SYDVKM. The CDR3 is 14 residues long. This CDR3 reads CASSTWQGGNTIYF. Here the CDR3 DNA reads TGTGCCAGCAGTACGTGGCAGGGCGGAAACACCATATATTTT.

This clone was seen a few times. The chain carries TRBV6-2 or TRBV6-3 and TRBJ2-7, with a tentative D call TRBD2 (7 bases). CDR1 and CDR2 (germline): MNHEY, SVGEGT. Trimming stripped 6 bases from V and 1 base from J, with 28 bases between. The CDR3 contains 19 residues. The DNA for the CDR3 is TGTGCCAGCAGCACCCCGATCGAGGGGGGGGCCAAGAGGTCCTACGAGCAGTACTTC. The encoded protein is CASSTPIEGGAKRSYEQYF.

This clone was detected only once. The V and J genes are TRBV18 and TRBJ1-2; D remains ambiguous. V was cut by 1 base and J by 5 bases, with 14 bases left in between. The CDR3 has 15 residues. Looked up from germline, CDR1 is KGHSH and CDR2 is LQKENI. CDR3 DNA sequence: TGTGCCAGCTCACCACGCGCCGATACTGCTTATGGCTACACCTTC. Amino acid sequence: CASSPRADTAYGYTF.

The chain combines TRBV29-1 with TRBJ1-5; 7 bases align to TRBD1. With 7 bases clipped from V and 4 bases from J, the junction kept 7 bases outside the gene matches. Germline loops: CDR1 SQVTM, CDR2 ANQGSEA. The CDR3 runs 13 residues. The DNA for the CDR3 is TGCAGCGCGAAGACAGGGCCGAATCAGCCCCAGCATTTT. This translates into CSAKTGPNQPQHF.

CDR3 protein: CASSEGGVTEAFF. In DNA form, the CDR3 reads TGCGCCAGCAGTGAAGGGGGAGTCACTGAAGCTTTCTTT. The chain has TRBV10-1 and TRBJ1-1, with D perhaps TRBD1 (6 bases). Trimming removed 3 bases from V and 4 bases from J, with 9 bases in between. The CDR3 totals 13 residues. The germline CDR1 and CDR2 sequences are WNHNN and SYGVQD (reference sequence).

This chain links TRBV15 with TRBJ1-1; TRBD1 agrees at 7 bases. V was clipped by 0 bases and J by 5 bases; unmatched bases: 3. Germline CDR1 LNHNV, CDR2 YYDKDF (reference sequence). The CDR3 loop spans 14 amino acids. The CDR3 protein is CATSRDQGETEAFF. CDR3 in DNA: TGTGCCACCAGCAGAGATCAGGGGGAGACTGAAGCTTTCTTT.

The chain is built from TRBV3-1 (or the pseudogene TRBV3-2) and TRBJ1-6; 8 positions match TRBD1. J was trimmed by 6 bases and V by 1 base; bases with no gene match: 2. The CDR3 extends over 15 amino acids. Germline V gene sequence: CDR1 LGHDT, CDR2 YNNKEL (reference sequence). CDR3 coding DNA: TGTGCCAGCAGCCAAGGTACAGGGGGTAATTCACCCCTCCACTTT. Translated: CASSQGTGGNSPLHF.